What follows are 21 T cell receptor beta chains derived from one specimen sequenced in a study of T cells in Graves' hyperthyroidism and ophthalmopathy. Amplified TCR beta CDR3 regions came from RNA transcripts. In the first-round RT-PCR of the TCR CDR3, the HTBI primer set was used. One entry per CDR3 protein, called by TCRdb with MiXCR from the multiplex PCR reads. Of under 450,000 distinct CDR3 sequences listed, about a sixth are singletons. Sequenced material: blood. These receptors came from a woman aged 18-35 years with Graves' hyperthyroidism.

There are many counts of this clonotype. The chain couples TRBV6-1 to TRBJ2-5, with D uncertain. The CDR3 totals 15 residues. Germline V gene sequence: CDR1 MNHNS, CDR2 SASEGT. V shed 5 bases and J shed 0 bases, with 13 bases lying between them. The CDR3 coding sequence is TGTGCCAGCAGTTCCGTGATGGCAAACCAAGAGACCCAGTACTTC. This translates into CASSSVMANQETQYF.

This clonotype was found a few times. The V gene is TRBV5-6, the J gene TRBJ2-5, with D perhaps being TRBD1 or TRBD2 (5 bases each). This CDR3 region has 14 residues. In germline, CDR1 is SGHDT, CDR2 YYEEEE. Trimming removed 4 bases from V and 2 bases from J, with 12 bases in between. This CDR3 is CASSPKWGQETQYF. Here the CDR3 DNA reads TGTGCCAGCAGCCCTAAGTGGGGGCAAGAGACCCAGTACTTC. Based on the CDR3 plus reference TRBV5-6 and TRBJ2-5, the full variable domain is DAGVTQSPTHLIKTRGQQVTLRCSPKSGHDTVSWYQQALGQGPQFIFQYYEEEERQRGNFPDRFSGHQFPNYSSELNVNALLLGDSALYLCASSPKWGQETQYFGPGTRLLVL.

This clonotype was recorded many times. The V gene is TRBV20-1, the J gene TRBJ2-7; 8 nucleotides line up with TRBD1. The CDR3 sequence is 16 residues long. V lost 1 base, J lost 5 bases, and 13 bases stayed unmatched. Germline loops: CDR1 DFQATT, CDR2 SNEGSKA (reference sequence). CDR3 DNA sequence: TGCAGTGCTAGAGTTTCGGGGAGGACAGGGAAGGACGAGCAGTACTTC. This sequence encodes CSARVSGRTGKDEQYF.

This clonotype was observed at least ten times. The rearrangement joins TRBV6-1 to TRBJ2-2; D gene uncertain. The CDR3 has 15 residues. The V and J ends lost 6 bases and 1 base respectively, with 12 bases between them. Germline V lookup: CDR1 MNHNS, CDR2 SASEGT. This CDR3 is CASSPLTENTGELFF. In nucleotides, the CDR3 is TGTGCCAGCAGCCCCCTTACAGAGAACACCGGGGAGCTGTTTTTT.

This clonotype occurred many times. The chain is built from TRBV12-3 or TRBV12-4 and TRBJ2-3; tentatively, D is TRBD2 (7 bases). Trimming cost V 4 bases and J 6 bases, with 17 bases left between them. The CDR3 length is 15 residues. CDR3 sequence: CASSWVGGEVDTQYF. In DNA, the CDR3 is TGTGCCAGCAGTTGGGTAGGGGGGGAGGTGGATACGCAGTATTTT.

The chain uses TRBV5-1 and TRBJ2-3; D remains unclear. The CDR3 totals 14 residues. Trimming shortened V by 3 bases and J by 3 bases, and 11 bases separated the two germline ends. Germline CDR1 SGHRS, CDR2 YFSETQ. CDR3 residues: CASSYVIRTDTQYF. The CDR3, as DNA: TGCGCCAGCAGCTACGTCATTCGGACAGATACGCAGTATTTT.

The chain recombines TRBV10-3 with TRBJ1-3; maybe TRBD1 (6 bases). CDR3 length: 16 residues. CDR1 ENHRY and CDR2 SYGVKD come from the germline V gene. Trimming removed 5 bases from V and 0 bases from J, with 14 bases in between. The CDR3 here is CAISPIRTDSGNTIYF. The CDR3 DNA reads TGTGCCATCAGTCCCATAAGGACAGACTCTGGAAACACCATATATTTT.

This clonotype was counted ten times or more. This CDR3 reads CASSPWTGDRGYTF. CDR3 sequence (DNA): TGTGCCAGCAGCCCCTGGACAGGGGATAGGGGCTACACCTTC. This chain links TRBV11-2 with TRBJ1-2; 9 positions agree with TRBD1. There are 14 residues in the CDR3. Germline lookup yields CDR1 SGHAT and CDR2 FQNNGV. Trimming took 5 bases from V and 8 from J; bases not matched to a gene: 9.

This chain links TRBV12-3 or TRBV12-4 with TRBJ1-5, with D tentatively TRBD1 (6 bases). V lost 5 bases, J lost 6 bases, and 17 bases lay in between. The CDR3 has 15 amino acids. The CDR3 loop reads CASSLTGTQSQPQHF. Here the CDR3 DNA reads TGTGCCAGCAGTCTCACCGGGACACAGAGTCAGCCCCAGCATTTT.

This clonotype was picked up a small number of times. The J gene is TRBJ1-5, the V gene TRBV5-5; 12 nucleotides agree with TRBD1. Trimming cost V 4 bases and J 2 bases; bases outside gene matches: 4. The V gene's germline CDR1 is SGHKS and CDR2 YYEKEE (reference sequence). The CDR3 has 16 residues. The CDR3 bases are TGTGCCAGCAGCATTGGGACAGGGGGCGGCAATCAGCCCCAGCATTTT. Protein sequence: CASSIGTGGGNQPQHF.

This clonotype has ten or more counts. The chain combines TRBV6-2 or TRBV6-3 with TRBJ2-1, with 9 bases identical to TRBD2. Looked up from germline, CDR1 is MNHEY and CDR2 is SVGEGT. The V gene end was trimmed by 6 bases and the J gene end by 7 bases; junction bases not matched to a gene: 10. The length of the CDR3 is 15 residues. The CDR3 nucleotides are TGTGCCAGCAGCGGCGGGGGGGGCCCGGGGAATGAGCAGTTCTTC. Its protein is CASSGGGGPGNEQFF.

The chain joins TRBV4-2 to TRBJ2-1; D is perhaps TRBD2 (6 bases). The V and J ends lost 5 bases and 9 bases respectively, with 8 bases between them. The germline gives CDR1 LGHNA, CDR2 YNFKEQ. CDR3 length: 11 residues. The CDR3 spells CASSGGIEQFF. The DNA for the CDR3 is TGTGCCAGCAGCGGAGGGATTGAGCAGTTCTTC.

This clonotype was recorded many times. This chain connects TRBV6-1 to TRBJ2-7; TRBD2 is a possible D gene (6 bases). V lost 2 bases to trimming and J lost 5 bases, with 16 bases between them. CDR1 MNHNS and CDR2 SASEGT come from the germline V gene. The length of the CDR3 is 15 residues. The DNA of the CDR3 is TGTGCCAGCAGTGAAACAGACGGAGGGAGCCACGAGCAGTACTTC. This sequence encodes CASSETDGGSHEQYF.

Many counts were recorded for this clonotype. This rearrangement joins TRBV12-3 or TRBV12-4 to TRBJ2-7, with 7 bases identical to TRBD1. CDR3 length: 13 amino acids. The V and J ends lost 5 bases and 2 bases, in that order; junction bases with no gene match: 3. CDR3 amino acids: CASSTGQTYEQYF. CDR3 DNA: TGTGCCAGCAGTACGGGACAGACCTACGAGCAGTACTTC.

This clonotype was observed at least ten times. The DNA of the CDR3 is TGTGCCAGCAGACCCGGGACAAGAAGCTCTGGGGCCAACGTCCTGACTTTC. Translation gives CASRPGTRSSGANVLTF. V and J are TRBV3-1 and TRBJ2-6; a weak D match, TRBD1 (6 bases). CDR3 length equals 17 residues. V dropped 6 bases and J dropped 0 bases, with 15 bases sitting between them. In germline, CDR1 is LGHDT, CDR2 YNNKEL (reference sequence).

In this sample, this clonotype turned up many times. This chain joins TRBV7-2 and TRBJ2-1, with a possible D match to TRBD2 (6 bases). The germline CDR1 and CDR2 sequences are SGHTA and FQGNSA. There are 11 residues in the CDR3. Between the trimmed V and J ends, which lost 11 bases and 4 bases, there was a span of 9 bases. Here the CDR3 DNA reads TGTGCCTGGGGGGATTACAATGAGCAGTTCTTC. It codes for CAWGDYNEQFF.

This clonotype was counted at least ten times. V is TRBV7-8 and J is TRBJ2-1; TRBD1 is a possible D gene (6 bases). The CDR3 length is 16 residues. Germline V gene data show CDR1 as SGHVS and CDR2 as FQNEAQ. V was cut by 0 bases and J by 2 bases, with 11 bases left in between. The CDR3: CASSLANRAPYNEQFF. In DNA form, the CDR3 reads TGTGCCAGCAGCTTAGCGAACAGGGCCCCCTACAATGAGCAGTTCTTC.

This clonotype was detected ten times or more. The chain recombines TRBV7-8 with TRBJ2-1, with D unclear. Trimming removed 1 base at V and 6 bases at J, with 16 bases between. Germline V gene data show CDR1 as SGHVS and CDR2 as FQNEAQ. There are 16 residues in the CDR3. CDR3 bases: TGTGCCAGCAGCTTAGAATCGAGCGTCATCACCAATGAGCAGTTCTTC. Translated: CASSLESSVITNEQFF.

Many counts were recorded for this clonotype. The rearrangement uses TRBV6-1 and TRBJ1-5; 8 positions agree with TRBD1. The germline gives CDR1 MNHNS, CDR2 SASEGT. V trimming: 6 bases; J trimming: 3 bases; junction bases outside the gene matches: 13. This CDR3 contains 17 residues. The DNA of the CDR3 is TGTGCCAGCAGGCACAGGGACAGGTTTGAGGTCAATCAGCCCCAGCATTTT. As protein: CASRHRDRFEVNQPQHF.

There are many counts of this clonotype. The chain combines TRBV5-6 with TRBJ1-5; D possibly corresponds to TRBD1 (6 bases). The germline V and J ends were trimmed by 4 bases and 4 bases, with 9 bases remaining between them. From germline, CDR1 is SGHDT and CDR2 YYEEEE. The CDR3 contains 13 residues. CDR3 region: CASSQGWNQPQHF. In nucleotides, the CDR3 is TGTGCCAGCAGCCAGGGGTGGAATCAGCCCCAGCATTTT.

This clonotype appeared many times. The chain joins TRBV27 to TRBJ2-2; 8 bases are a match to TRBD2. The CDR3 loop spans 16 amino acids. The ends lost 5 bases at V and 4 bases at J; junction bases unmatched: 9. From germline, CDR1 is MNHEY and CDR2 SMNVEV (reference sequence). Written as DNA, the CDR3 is TGTGCCAGCAGTCCCTCAGCGGGAGTGATCACCGGGGAGCTGTTTTTT. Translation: CASSPSAGVITGELFF.